This T cell receptor (beta chain) was profiled in a study of T cell responses to AZD1222 COVID-19 vaccine (dated by TCRdb to the early 2020s). Regarding the complete study: TCR sequencing covered more than 230 trial participants: around 210 given two doses of AZD1222 and 26 given two doses of MenACWY control vaccine. Enrollment into the trials was organized by age into subgroups of 18-55, 56-69 and 70-plus years, and those subgroups contained approximately 150, 30 and 60 TCR-sequenced participants, respectively. Findings and caveats that apply to the study as a whole: No day 14 peak-response samples were available, so repertoires were characterized only after the peak T cell response. Epitopes outside the regions mutated in the B.1.351 and B.1.1.7 variants were reportedly recognized by nearly half of the unique spike-specific TCRs. A significant rise in spike-specific TCR breadth and depth was observed after two AZD1222 doses relative to day 0 and relative to MenACWY recipients. Participants were mostly white British and included more females than males, and it was suggested by the authors that clonal diversity may have been underestimated. Only a handful of AZD1222 recipients were SARS-CoV-2 seropositive at baseline, limiting conclusions about previously exposed vaccinees. In the small 56-69-year group, the increase in depth fell short of significance, most likely because of low power. The whole spike protein was spanned by vaccine-associated CD4 TCRs, and dominant responses were seen in regions 160-218 and 743-854.

The time point tag for this specimen amounts to: about 28 days (+/-7) after the second vaccine dose. The treatment or condition label, as the study defines it: meningococcal conjugate vaccine given as trial control. The vaccinee samples were drawn from two UK trials, COV001 and COV002, one of which was a single-blind randomized controlled phase 2/3 trial testing AZD1222 (ChAdOx1 nCoV-19) in healthy adults. For TCRbeta chain sequencing, PBMC samples from trial participants were taken at day 0 and at day 28 after the second dose. On this clone: The clone's antigen remains unknown. Per-base qualities were not stored, and no clone one base away is much larger.

The CDR3 contains 12 residues, cysteine and phenylalanine counted. Just the 36-base CDR3 DNA is kept, in frame starting at base 1. From the germline V gene (reference sequence), CDR1 is MNHEY and CDR2 is SMNVEV. V is clipped by 8 bases and J by 1 base, and the sequence between their germline boundaries is 8 bases long. The CDR3 regions of human TCRbeta chains were analyzed by immunosequencing. The source study handled its data this way. Repertoire TCRs were matched against a reference library of SARS-CoV-2-specific TCRs generated with the MIRA antigen-specificity platform. Breadth was defined as the fraction of unique TCRs that were SARS-CoV-2-associated, and depth was defined as the fraction of total T cells that were SARS-CoV-2-associated. Using the MIRA data, every spike-specific TCR was mapped to the spike region that the TCR reacted to and assigned to either a CD4 or a CD8 class. Log10-transformed breadth and depth values were compared by one-way ANOVA with Sidak's multiple comparisons tests. Held by TCRdb, this immuneACCESS table contains in-frame sequences only and omits some clones. Under half of the omission traces to an unresolved V gene where checked; the cause of the rest is unknown. V and J calls and clone size are as listed in that table; D and trimming were resolved from the DNA. The sample table shows 150,000 to 200,000 clones, and about 92% are seen once. The ten top clones hold approximately 4% of the sample.

The sample in question was peripheral blood, obtained 28 days after the second dose of the MenACWY control vaccine. The chain is made from TRBV27 and TRBJ1-2, and the D gene may be TRBD1, 5 bases matching. The clonotype was recovered from an adult who received the MenACWY meningococcal vaccine as a control. The DNA reads as follows: TGTGCCAGCGGAGGGGTTAACTATGGCTACACCTTC. The encoded protein is CASGGVNYGYTF.